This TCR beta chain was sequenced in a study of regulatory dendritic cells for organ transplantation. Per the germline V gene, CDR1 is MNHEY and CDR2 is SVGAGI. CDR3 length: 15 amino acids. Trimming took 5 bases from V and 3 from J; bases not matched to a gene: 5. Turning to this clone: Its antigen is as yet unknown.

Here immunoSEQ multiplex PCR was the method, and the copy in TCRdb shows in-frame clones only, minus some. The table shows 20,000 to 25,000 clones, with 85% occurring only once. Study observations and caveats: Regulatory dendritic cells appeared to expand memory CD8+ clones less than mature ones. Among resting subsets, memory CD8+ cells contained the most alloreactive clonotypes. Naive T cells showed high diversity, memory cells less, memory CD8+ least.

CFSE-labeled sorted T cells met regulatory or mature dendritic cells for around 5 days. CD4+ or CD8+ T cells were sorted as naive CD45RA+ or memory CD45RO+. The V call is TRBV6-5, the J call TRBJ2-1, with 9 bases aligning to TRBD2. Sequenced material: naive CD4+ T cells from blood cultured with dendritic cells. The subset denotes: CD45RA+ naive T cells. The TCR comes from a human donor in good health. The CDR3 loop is CASSTSGLNYNEQFF. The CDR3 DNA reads TGTGCCAGCAGTACTAGCGGGCTAAACTACAATGAGCAGTTCTTC.